This TCR beta chain was documented in a study of human T cells and chemical hapten exposure. TCRdb fed the RACE reads into MiXCR, producing one record per CDR3 protein. The sample carries 80,000 to 100,000 distinct CDR3 sequences, about 28% recorded once. General study findings and limits: PT1 expanded TCR counts correlated positively with patch test score.

A note on this clonotype: The antigen remains undetermined.

With 6 bases removed from V and 2 bases from J, the gap between germline ends came to 17 bases. CDR3 length equals 14 residues. Germline CDR1 is DFQATT and CDR2 is SNEGSKA (reference sequence). Time point described: patch test 3, about 24 weeks after DPC sensitization. The treatment denotes: therapeutic diphenylcyclopropenone sensitization with weekly scalp DPC. The sequencing here drew on whole blood, taken in connection with sensitization to the hapten diphenylcyclopropenone (DPC). This rearrangement joins TRBV20-1 to TRBJ2-7; either TRBD1 or TRBD2 may fit D (5 bases each). This receptor was taken from a middle-aged man with alopecia areata. Some clones in this sample may be carry-over from other donors' samples. The CDR3 here is CSARTGTEPYEQYF. Written as DNA, the CDR3 is TGCAGTGCCAGAACCGGGACCGAACCCTACGAGCAGTACTTC.